This T cell receptor (beta chain) was identified in a study of cytomegalovirus exposure and HLA in healthy donors. As regards this clone: What it binds is unknown.

A multiplex PCR was run with 60 Vbeta primers and 13 Jbeta primers. The table came from immunoSEQ multiplex PCR; TCRdb's copy has only in-frame clones and leaves some out. The sample has 50,000 to 65,000 clones; around 72% are singletons. This CDR3 has 17 residues. Germline CDR1 SGHVS, CDR2 FQNEAQ. V was cut by 5 bases and J by 0 bases, with 20 bases left in between. Study observations and caveats: Confirmation was obtained in vitro that three CMV-associated chains are specific for CMV antigens. Researchers reported in a later analysis that a missense DCLRE1C variant was tied to TCR beta V- and J-gene trimming.

The sample taken for sequencing was PBMCs. The chain carries TRBV7-8 and TRBJ2-7; perhaps TRBD2 as D (6 bases). This sequence was found in a man aged 18 to 30 in good health and CMV-seronegative. The CDR3 reads CASSPRRAFSGSYEQYF. CDR3 bases: TGTGCCAGCAGCCCCCGGAGGGCCTTCTCCGGCTCCTACGAGCAGTACTTC.